This TCR beta chain comes out of a study of shared clonotypes between healthy human individuals. Trimming removed 3 bases at V and 0 bases at J, with 9 bases between. This CDR3 contains 15 residues. Germline values: CDR1 MNHEY, CDR2 SMNVEV (reference sequence). Produced via immunoSEQ multiplex PCR; TCRdb's table is partial and in-frame only. The sample holds 980,000 or so clones, around three quarters seen once. The clonotype originates from a young man in good health. The genes are TRBV27 and TRBJ1-3, with D uncertain. Sample: memory CD4+ T cells sorted from blood. The subset here: CD45RA-negative fraction. The CDR3 here is CASSFLMGSGNTIYF. The CDR3 nucleotides are TGTGCCAGCAGTTTTCTCATGGGCTCTGGAAACACCATATATTTT.